The 28 T cell receptor beta chains in this list originate from one sample, sequenced in a study of T cells and copy number aberrations in small-cell lung cancer. Assay used: immunoSEQ multiplex PCR; TCRdb lists only in-frame clones, some missing. The data hold approximately 6,600 clones, with 65% to 85% observed a single time. What was sequenced was normal tissue next to the tumor. These receptors were taken from a woman aged 70-85 years with small cell lung cancer. Some clones in this sample may be carry-over from other donors' samples.

CDR3 sequence (DNA): TGCGCCAGCAGCCCCTACCGTTCCGGACAGGGGAGGACAGATACGCAGTATTTT. Its translation is CASSPYRSGQGRTDTQYF. The chain carries TRBV4-3 and TRBJ2-3, with 9 bases matching TRBD1. V was pared by 4 bases and J by 3 bases, with 14 bases of the junction left unmatched. The V gene's germline CDR1 is LGHNA and CDR2 YSLEER. CDR3 length: 18 residues.

This clone was found a few times. J is TRBJ1-1 and V is TRBV6-5; D gene unclear. V was clipped by 6 bases and J by 4 bases, with 12 bases between them. The CDR3 totals 13 residues. CDR1 and CDR2 from the germline V gene are MNHEY and SVGAGI. This CDR3 is CASSFRGGTEAFF. CDR3 coding DNA: TGTGCCAGCAGCTTTCGGGGAGGCACTGAAGCTTTCTTT.

The V and J genes are TRBV25-1 and TRBJ1-2; D is unresolved. The CDR3 extends over 15 amino acids. Trimming took off 8 bases at V and 2 bases at J, with 18 bases between the two ends. The germline gives CDR1 MGHDK, CDR2 SYGVNS. The CDR3 DNA sequence: TGTGCCAGCTCCCTCGGCGGTCCTGGCAACTATGGCTACACCTTC. The encoded protein is CASSLGGPGNYGYTF.

This chain links TRBV5-6 with TRBJ2-1; no definite D call. CDR3 length: 13 amino acids. Germline loops: CDR1 SGHDT, CDR2 YYEEEE. V shed 1 base and J shed 9 bases, with 11 bases lying between them. The DNA for the CDR3 is TGTGCCAGCAGCTTGCCAGGCATCTCTGAGCAGTTCTTC. Translation: CASSLPGISEQFF.

V is TRBV10-3 and J is TRBJ1-1, with D hard to call. The CDR3 is 11 residues long. Trimming removed 0 bases from V and 11 bases from J, with 7 bases in between. Per germline, CDR1 ENHRY and CDR2 SYGVKD. The CDR3 loop is CAISESGSAFF. The DNA for the CDR3 is TGTGCCATCAGTGAGTCCGGTTCGGCTTTCTTT.

The chain uses TRBV29-1 and TRBJ2-5, with D possibly being TRBD1 (5 bases). Germline V lookup: CDR1 SQVTM, CDR2 ANQGSEA. V gave up 1 base and J gave up 1 base, with 7 bases separating them. This CDR3 region has 13 residues. This chain's CDR3 is CSVEGGLQETQYF. The DNA for the CDR3 is TGCAGCGTTGAAGGGGGCCTCCAAGAGACCCAGTACTTC.

The rearrangement joins TRBV5-1 to TRBJ2-5, with TRBD2 matching 12 bases. The CDR3 is 16 residues long. The junction had 8 bases not matched to a gene; V was cut back by 3 bases and J by 5 bases. CDR1 is SGHRS and CDR2 is YFSETQ in the germline V gene. In DNA form, the CDR3 reads TGCGCCAGCAGCTACCGGACTAGCGGGATTCAGGAGACCCAGTACTTC. Protein: CASSYRTSGIQETQYF.

The rearrangement links TRBV6-5 to TRBJ1-1; unclear D gene. Deletions cut 8 bases from V and 4 bases from J, with 14 bases between. There are 13 residues in the CDR3. Germline V CDR1 and CDR2: MNHEY, SVGAGI. In DNA, the CDR3 is TGTGCCAGCCGACCGGGGTTGCGCACTGAAGCTTTCTTT. It codes for CASRPGLRTEAFF.

A note on this clone: Its ends do not fully match the called genes, so a read error is possible. In DNA, the CDR3 is TGTGCCAGCAGCGAGCAGGAGGCGACAGGTACGCAGTATTTT. Protein product: CASSEQEATGTQYF. The V call is TRBV9, the J call TRBJ2-3, with a weak D call TRBD1 (6 bases). Looked up from germline, CDR1 is SGDLS and CDR2 is YYNGEE. The CDR3 runs 14 residues.

Turning to this clone: At one of its ends the junction is not consistent with the germline gene, which may arise from a read error. This CDR3 is also generated by other DNA sequences in the sample. V and J are TRBV15 and TRBJ2-3, with D possibly called TRBD1 or TRBD2 (6 bases each). This CDR3 has 15 residues. Looked up from germline, CDR1 is LNHNV and CDR2 is YYDKDF (reference sequence). Here the CDR3 DNA reads TGTGCCACCAGCAGAGGGGGGGCAGTGACAGATACGCAATATTTT. Its translation: CATSRGGAVTDTQYF.

V is TRBV9 and J is TRBJ2-7; D gene uncertain. CDR3 length: 14 amino acids. V gave up 0 bases and J gave up 2 bases, with 9 bases separating them. The germline V gene has CDR1 SGDLS and CDR2 YYNGEE. CDR3 residues: CASSVGGKPYEQYF. The CDR3 DNA reads TGTGCCAGCAGCGTAGGAGGAAAGCCCTACGAGCAGTACTTC.

The chain recombines TRBV4-1 with TRBJ1-4; the match to TRBD1 covers 8 bases. Looked up from germline, CDR1 is MGHRA and CDR2 is YSYEKL. The V segment lost 4 bases and the J segment 8 bases; nucleotides outside the gene matches: 9. The CDR3 has 15 residues. In nucleotides, the CDR3 is TGCGCCAGCAGCCGCCTCTTCGACAGGGGAGAAAAACTGTTTTTT. Its translation: CASSRLFDRGEKLFF.

This clone was found once. This chain joins TRBV6-1 and TRBJ2-7; a possible D gene is TRBD1 (6 bases). Trimming pared 5 bases from V and 3 bases from J, leaving 14 bases between. This CDR3 comprises 14 residues. Germline lookup yields CDR1 MNHNS and CDR2 SASEGT. This CDR3 reads CASSRQTGFYEQYF. Here the CDR3 DNA reads TGTGCCAGCAGTAGACAAACAGGGTTCTACGAGCAGTACTTC.

CDR3 region: CASSSRTGVTEAFF. As DNA, the CDR3 is TGTGCCAGCAGCTCCCGGACAGGGGTCACTGAAGCTTTCTTT. The chain couples TRBV7-9 to TRBJ1-1, with 9 bases aligning to TRBD1. The CDR3 runs to 14 residues. Germline V gene lookup returns CDR1 SEHNR and CDR2 FQNEAQ (reference sequence). V lost 4 bases and J lost 4; bases outside the gene matches: 4.

The chain uses TRBV4-2 and TRBJ2-3, with 7 bases aligning to TRBD1. This CDR3 spans 16 amino acids. Trimming removed 0 bases from V and 2 bases from J; junction bases left unmatched: 5. CDR1 LGHNA and CDR2 YNFKEQ come from the germline V gene. CDR3 region: CASSQERQGPTDTQYF. CDR3 in DNA: TGTGCCAGCAGCCAAGAACGACAGGGACCCACAGATACGCAGTATTTT.

V is TRBV28 and J is TRBJ2-7; D is unresolved. Trimming removed 1 base from V and 2 bases from J, with 12 bases in between. Germline CDR1 MDHEN, CDR2 SYDVKM. The CDR3 spans 15 residues. The CDR3 is CASSLLERLTYEQYF. For the CDR3, the DNA is TGTGCCAGCAGTTTATTAGAGCGATTAACCTACGAGCAGTACTTC.

J is TRBJ1-1 and V is TRBV6-6; D remains unclear. The CDR3 loop spans 10 amino acids. V dropped 2 bases and J dropped 5 bases, with 0 bases sitting between them. In germline, CDR1 is MNHNY, CDR2 SVGAGI (reference sequence). The CDR3 sequence: CASSYTEAFF. Here the CDR3 DNA reads TGTGCCAGCAGTTACACTGAAGCTTTCTTT.

This rearrangement joins TRBV28 to TRBJ2-1; D is unresolved. The CDR3 runs 11 residues. Trimming left V 3 bases short and J 8 bases short, with 5 bases between. Germline-derived CDR1 and CDR2 are MDHEN and SYDVKM. For the CDR3, the DNA is TGTGCCAGCAGTTTTTTCCATGAGCAGTTCTTC. Translation: CASSFFHEQFF.

The chain has TRBV9 and TRBJ2-1; 8 bases line up with TRBD2. The CDR3 consists of 15 residues. Per the germline V gene, CDR1 is SGDLS and CDR2 is YYNGEE. The ends lost 2 bases at V and 3 bases at J; junction bases unmatched: 4. The CDR3 DNA is TGTGCCAGCAGCGTCACTAGCGGAATCTACAATGAGCAGTTCTTC. This encodes CASSVTSGIYNEQFF.

The chain has TRBV15 and TRBJ2-5; D is possibly TRBD2 (5 bases). The assigned J gene may be wrong: the sequence end matches TRBJ2-7 better. The CDR3 has 14 amino acids. Looked up from germline, CDR1 is LNHNV and CDR2 is YYDKDF (reference sequence). The CDR3 nucleotides read TGTGCCACCAGCAGGGACCCTTTTAGCGACGAGCAGTACTTC. Its protein product is CATSRDPFSDEQYF.

The chain has TRBV14 and TRBJ2-3; TRBD2 agrees at 11 bases. The CDR3 extends over 18 amino acids. The junction had 12 bases not matched to a gene; V was cut back by 5 bases and J by 2 bases. Germline-derived CDR1 and CDR2 are SGHDN and FVKESK. CDR3 amino acids: CASSSKLAGAIFTDTQYF. DNA for the CDR3: TGTGCCAGCAGCTCGAAACTAGCGGGAGCGATATTCACAGATACGCAGTATTTT.

The rearrangement links TRBV28 to TRBJ1-1; D remains ambiguous. The germline V and J ends were trimmed by 5 bases and 0 bases, with 13 bases remaining between them. Germline loops: CDR1 MDHEN, CDR2 SYDVKM. The CDR3 has 15 amino acids. The CDR3 loop reads CASSLDMVMNTEAFF. As DNA, the CDR3 is TGTGCCAGCAGTCTAGATATGGTCATGAACACTGAAGCTTTCTTT.

This clone has a handful of counts. The genes are TRBV5-1 and TRBJ2-7; D is unclear. The CDR3 is 14 amino acids. V was shortened by 2 bases and J by 4 bases, with 13 bases between the two germline ends. The germline V gene encodes CDR1 SGHRS and CDR2 YFSETQ. CDR3 DNA sequence: TGCGCCAGCAGCTTCGAAGGACCCGGGTACGAGCAGTACTTC. It codes for CASSFEGPGYEQYF.

This clone has only one observation. This sequence joins TRBV29-1 and TRBJ2-1, with D uncertain. CDR1 and CDR2 from the germline V gene are SQVTM and ANQGSEA. CDR3 size: 11 residues. The ends were cut back, 5 bases at V and 3 bases at J, with 5 bases in the middle. This CDR3 reads CSVPLYNEQFF. CDR3 nucleotide sequence: TGCAGCGTTCCGCTCTACAATGAGCAGTTCTTC.

This chain connects TRBV5-8 to TRBJ1-1; 11 bases are shared with TRBD1. Germline V gives CDR1 SGHTS, CDR2 YDEGEE. Trimming removed 4 bases from V and 5 bases from J; junction bases left unmatched: 7. CDR3 length equals 15 residues. In nucleotides, the CDR3 is TGTGCCAGCAGCAAACGTGGACAGGGGGCAACTGAAGCTTTCTTT. It is translated as CASSKRGQGATEAFF.

The chain employs TRBV27 and TRBJ1-5; possible D gene TRBD1, 5 bases. This CDR3 is 14 amino acids long. Trimming pared 2 bases from V and 4 bases from J, leaving 9 bases between. Germline V CDR1 and CDR2: MNHEY, SMNVEV (reference sequence). CDR3 sequence reads: CASSLRDRNQPQHF. CDR3 in DNA: TGTGCCAGCAGTTTACGCGACAGAAATCAGCCCCAGCATTTT.

V usage is TRBV7-9 and J usage is TRBJ2-7, with D possibly being TRBD2 (5 bases). Per the germline V gene, CDR1 is SEHNR and CDR2 is FQNEAQ (reference sequence). The V and J ends lost 4 bases and 3 bases respectively, with 13 bases between them. This CDR3 is 14 amino acids long. The CDR3 spells CASSSLGVGYEQYF. CDR3 DNA: TGTGCCAGCAGCTCTCTCGGGGTTGGCTACGAGCAGTACTTC.

The rearrangement links TRBV20-1 to TRBJ2-5, with D perhaps matching TRBD1 (6 bases). Trimming removed 5 bases from V and 2 bases from J, with 6 bases in between. This CDR3 is 11 amino acids long. Germline V gene sequence: CDR1 DFQATT, CDR2 SNEGSKA (reference sequence). Here the CDR3 DNA reads TGCAGTGCTGGACAGCAAGAGACCCAGTACTTC. Residues: CSAGQQETQYF.